Below, 14 T cell receptor beta chains from the same sample are listed, as sequenced in a study of siplizumab effects on memory and regulatory T cells. Here immunoSEQ multiplex PCR was the method, and the copy in TCRdb shows in-frame clones only, minus some. This sample has just under 85,000 clones; about nine tenths occur once, and the top ten carry around 1.6%. Sequenced: Tregs sorted from blood. Every receptor here comes from a human donor in good health.

The chain carries TRBV5-1 and TRBJ1-3, with D unresolved. Trimming shortened V by 0 bases and J by 4 bases, and 5 bases separated the two germline ends. Per the germline V gene, CDR1 is SGHRS and CDR2 is YFSETQ. The CDR3 covers 13 residues. The CDR3 DNA reads as TGCGCCAGCAGCTTGGGAGGGGGAAACACCATATATTTT. Translated: CASSLGGGNTIYF. The entire variable domain, with the rest obtained from reference TRBV5-1 and TRBJ1-3, is as follows: KAGVTQTPRYLIKTRGQQVTLSCSPISGHRSVSWYQQTPGQGLQFLFEYFSETQRNKGNFPGRFSGRQFSNSRSEMNVSTLELGDSALYLCASSLGGGNTIYFGEGSWLTVV.

The rearrangement links TRBV7-2 to TRBJ2-5; 13 nucleotides align to TRBD2. From germline, CDR1 is SGHTA and CDR2 FQGNSA. The CDR3 spans 15 residues. V dropped 5 bases and J dropped 2; count of bases not matched to a gene: 2. The CDR3 coding sequence is TGTGCCAGCAGCAAACTAGCGGGGGGGCAAGAGACCCAGTACTTC. Protein sequence: CASSKLAGGQETQYF.

J is TRBJ2-7 and V is TRBV5-5, with a weak D call TRBD1 (6 bases). Trimming shortened V by 6 bases and J by 2 bases, and 9 bases separated the two germline ends. The CDR3 covers 12 residues. Germline V lookup: CDR1 SGHKS, CDR2 YYEKEE (reference sequence). CDR3 sequence (DNA): TGTGCCAGCATGACAGGCGCCTACGAGCAGTACTTC. It translates to CASMTGAYEQYF.

This CDR3 is CAWSFRPTLHEKLFF. CDR3 in DNA: TGTGCCTGGAGTTTCCGACCGACGCTTCATGAAAAACTGTTTTTT. This chain uses TRBV30 with TRBJ1-4; D call uncertain. Deletions cut 2 bases from V and 6 bases from J, with 16 bases between. CDR1 and CDR2 from the germline V gene are GTSNPN and SVGIG (reference sequence). The CDR3 totals 15 residues.

V is TRBV5-1 and J is TRBJ2-1, with D tentatively TRBD2 (6 bases). Germline V lookup: CDR1 SGHRS, CDR2 YFSETQ. V was cut by 5 bases and J by 4 bases, with 7 bases left in between. The CDR3 spans 12 residues. The CDR3: CASRGLYNEQFF. CDR3 nucleotide sequence: TGCGCCAGCAGGGGACTGTACAATGAGCAGTTCTTC.

The rearrangement joins TRBV19 to TRBJ1-2, with 8 bases identical to TRBD1. J lost 4 bases, V lost 0 bases, and 1 base had no gene match. In germline, CDR1 is LNHDA, CDR2 SQIVND (reference sequence). The CDR3 runs to 14 residues. The CDR3 reads CASSIEGTGYGYTF. CDR3 nucleotide sequence: TGTGCCAGTAGTATAGAGGGGACAGGCTATGGCTACACCTTC.

This sequence joins TRBV6-1 and TRBJ1-2; D ambiguous. CDR1 MNHNS and CDR2 SASEGT come from the germline V gene. This CDR3 has 12 amino acids. V was shortened by 2 bases and J by 2 bases, with 3 bases between the two germline ends. As DNA, the CDR3 is TGTGCCAGCAGTGAACAGAACTATGGCTACACCTTC. Amino acid sequence: CASSEQNYGYTF.

This clone was detected a few times. The gene calls are TRBV6-1 and TRBJ1-5; 7 bases fit TRBD1. This CDR3 spans 14 amino acids. Germline-derived CDR1 and CDR2 are MNHNS and SASEGT. The V gene end was trimmed by 8 bases and the J gene end by 7 bases; junction bases not matched to a gene: 11. CDR3 bases: TGTGCCAGCGAAAGAGACAGGGTGGAACAGCCCCAGCATTTT. Translated, it gives CASERDRVEQPQHF.

Regarding this clone: One end of the junction varies from germline; a read error may be responsible. This chain uses TRBV6-5 with TRBJ1-2; D gene ambiguous. This CDR3 region has 13 residues. From germline, CDR1 is MNHEY and CDR2 SVGAGI. The DNA of the CDR3 is TGTGCCAGCAGCTACTCCGCCCTTGGTGGCTACACCTTC. This sequence encodes CASSYSALGGYTF.

The chain uses TRBV25-1 and TRBJ1-4; 9 bases fit TRBD1. There are 15 residues in the CDR3. Losses at the gene ends were 5 bases for V and 8 bases for J; bases not matched to a gene: 9. The germline V gene encodes CDR1 MGHDK and CDR2 SYGVNS. The CDR3 is CASSYPGQGREKLFF. CDR3 coding DNA: TGTGCCAGCAGTTATCCGGGACAGGGACGGGAAAAACTGTTTTTT.

This chain connects TRBV18 to TRBJ2-3; TRBD2 matches at 15 bases. This CDR3 has 18 amino acids. V lost 3 bases, J lost 0 bases, and 4 bases stayed unmatched. Per the germline V gene, CDR1 is KGHSH and CDR2 is LQKENI. CDR3 sequence reads: CASSPGLAGGPSTDTQYF. Written as DNA, the CDR3 is TGTGCCAGCTCACCCGGACTAGCGGGGGGGCCCAGCACAGATACGCAGTATTTT. The full variable domain, its missing parts supplied by reference TRBV18 and TRBJ2-3, is NAGVMQNPRHLVRRRGQEARLRCSPMKGHSHVYWYRQLPEEGLKFMVYLQKENIIDESGMPKERFSAEFPKEGPSILRIQQVVRGDSAAYFCASSPGLAGGPSTDTQYFGPGTRLTVL.

This clone was counted only a few times. The rearrangement uses TRBV7-3 and TRBJ2-5, with D tentatively TRBD2 (6 bases). Deletions cut 1 base from V and 5 bases from J, with 8 bases between. Germline lookup yields CDR1 SGHTA and CDR2 FQGTGA. The CDR3 sequence is 13 residues long. CDR3 sequence (DNA): TGTGCCAGCAGCTTAATAGGAGGGGAGACCCAGTACTTC. It translates to CASSLIGGETQYF.

The J gene is TRBJ2-1, the V gene TRBV28, with TRBD2 matching over 12 bases. Trimming took 6 bases from V and 4 from J; bases not matched to a gene: 4. The CDR3 sequence is 15 residues long. CDR1 and CDR2 from the germline V gene are MDHEN and SYDVKM. CDR3 nucleotide sequence: TGTGCCAGCAGGCCTAGCGGGGGGGCATACAATGAGCAGTTCTTC. Translated, it gives CASRPSGGAYNEQFF.

This chain connects TRBV5-4 to TRBJ2-2; D is unresolved. This CDR3 comprises 15 residues. V lost 3 bases, J lost 3 bases, and 12 bases lay in between. Germline CDR1 SGHNT, CDR2 YYREEE (reference sequence). CDR3 in DNA: TGTGCCAGCAGCTCCTCAATCATTTACACCGGGGAGCTGTTTTTT. Translation: CASSSSIIYTGELFF.